The present TCR beta chain was sequenced within a study of human T cells and chemical hapten exposure. Study-wide context: Sensitizing treatment utilized 2% DPC over a roughly 2 cm by roughly 2 cm portion of upper inner arm skin. For the roughly 24-week duration of the study, patients were given weekly doses of diphenylcyclopropenone on the scalp.

TCRdb re-called the RACE reads with MiXCR, one entry per CDR3 protein. The sample holds a few hundred thousand distinct CDR3 sequences, about 6% seen once. The time point was: patch test 2, 6 weeks after DPC sensitization. Treatment noted: therapeutic diphenylcyclopropenone sensitization with weekly scalp DPC. The material was whole blood, obtained in connection with sensitization to the hapten diphenylcyclopropenone (DPC). This clonotype was sampled from a woman between 18 and 29 years old with alopecia areata. Some clones in this sample may be carry-over from other donors' samples.

The CDR3 sequence is CASSLQGSAGELFF. CDR3 coding DNA: TGTGCCAGCAGTCTGCAGGGGAGCGCCGGGGAGCTGTTTTTT. This chain connects TRBV2 to TRBJ2-2; TRBD1 is a possible D gene (6 bases). Germline V lookup: CDR1 SNHLY, CDR2 FYNNEI. Trimming removed 5 bases at V and 6 bases at J, with 13 bases between. The CDR3 spans 14 residues.